This T cell receptor beta chain was captured by sequencing in a study of blood T cell repertoires in COVID-19. The CDR3 consists of 12 residues. Trimming removed 7 bases from V and 4 bases from J, with 10 bases in between. The V gene's germline CDR1 is SNHLY and CDR2 FYNNEI. Sequenced by immunoSEQ multiplex PCR; TCRdb stores in-frame clones only, minus some. Of over 120,000 clones listed, about 89% are singletons. The chain employs TRBV2 and TRBJ1-2; no clear D. Sample: PBMCs or T cells enriched from blood (not recorded which). This receptor was taken from a man aged 55 to 70 who had recovered from COVID-19. The CDR3 loop reads CASTRRGYGYTF. CDR3 coding DNA: TGTGCCAGCACCCGGCGAGGCTATGGCTACACCTTC.